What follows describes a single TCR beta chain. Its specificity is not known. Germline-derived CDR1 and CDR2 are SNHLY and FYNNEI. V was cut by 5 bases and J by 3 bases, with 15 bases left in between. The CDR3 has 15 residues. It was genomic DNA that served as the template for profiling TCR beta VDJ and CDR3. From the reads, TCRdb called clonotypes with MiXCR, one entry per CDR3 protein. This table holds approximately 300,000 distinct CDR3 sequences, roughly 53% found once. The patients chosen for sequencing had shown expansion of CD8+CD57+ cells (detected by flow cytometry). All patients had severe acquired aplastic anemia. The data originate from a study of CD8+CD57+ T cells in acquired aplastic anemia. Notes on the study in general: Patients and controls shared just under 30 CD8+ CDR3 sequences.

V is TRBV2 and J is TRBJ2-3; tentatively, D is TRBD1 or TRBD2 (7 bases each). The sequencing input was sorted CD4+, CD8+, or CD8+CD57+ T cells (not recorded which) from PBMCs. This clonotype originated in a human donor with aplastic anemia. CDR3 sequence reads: CASSSLQGGTDTQYF. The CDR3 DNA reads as TGTGCCAGCAGTAGCCTGCAGGGGGGGACAGATACGCAGTATTTT.